This T cell receptor beta chain emerged from a study of T cells in Graves' hyperthyroidism and ophthalmopathy. This clonotype appeared a few times. Its antigen is as yet unknown. The germline gene is not matched at one end of the junction; a read error may be the cause. The study's findings and limits: Most expanded thyroid clonotypes above 0.001 also appeared in blood.

Amplified regions were TCR beta CDR3 sequences from RNA transcripts. Primed by the HTBI set, a first-round RT-PCR was run on the TCR CDR3. TCRdb passed the multiplex PCR reads through MiXCR, listing each CDR3 protein once. The sample lists roughly 630,000 distinct CDR3 sequences; 15% to 19% were seen once. Graves' hyperthyroidism is called stable when ophthalmopathy does not progress within 18 months. Orbital computed tomography, thyroid ultrasound, serum thyroxine and TRAb, and clinical symptoms together informed the diagnoses. PBMCs came from about 10 ml fresh peripheral blood. Sequenced sample: blood. This clonotype was sampled from a woman in her thirties with Graves' hyperthyroidism.

The CDR3, as DNA: TGTGCCAGCAGAGCCACCGGGACTAGCGGGAGGGCTGGCGAGCAGCACTTC. Residues: CASRATGTSGRAGEQHF. The rearrangement uses TRBV2 and TRBJ2-7; 16 bases fit TRBD2. The CDR3 runs to 17 residues. The germline V gene encodes CDR1 SNHLY and CDR2 FYNNEI.